The 20 T cell receptor beta chains listed next were all sequenced from one sample in a study of T cells in Graves' hyperthyroidism and ophthalmopathy. Researchers took RNA transcripts and amplified the TCR beta CDR3 regions from them. First-round RT-PCR with HTBI primers amplified the TCR CDR3 region. TCRdb reprocessed the multiplex PCR reads with MiXCR, giving one entry per CDR3 protein. The profile shows about 320,000 distinct CDR3 sequences, around a sixth of them singletons. Sequenced sample: blood. The receptors here all came from a man aged 25 to 40 with Graves' hyperthyroidism.

This clonotype was observed a handful of times. The genes are TRBV11-2 and TRBJ1-3; D is unresolved. V lost 5 bases and J 0 bases, leaving 11 bases between the germline ends. The CDR3 contains 15 residues. Germline V gene data show CDR1 as SGHAT and CDR2 as FQNNGV. CDR3 sequence: CASSPSLDSGNTIYF. Written as DNA, the CDR3 is TGTGCCAGCAGCCCCTCGCTGGACTCTGGAAACACCATATATTTT.

V is TRBV6-1 and J is TRBJ2-3; 9 bases are shared with TRBD2. This CDR3 region has 18 residues. The germline CDR1 and CDR2 sequences are MNHNS and SASEGT. V gave up 6 bases and J gave up 1 base; unmatched junction bases: 14. The CDR3 DNA reads TGTGCCAGCAGCCTCGCTCTCGGGGTAGCGGGAGGCACAGATACGCAGTATTTT. Protein: CASSLALGVAGGTDTQYF.

The chain employs TRBV5-1 and TRBJ1-5; 8 bases align to TRBD1. The CDR3 length is 15 residues. Germline CDR1 reads SGHRS; CDR2 reads YFSETQ. With V trimmed by 2 bases and J by 5 bases, 6 bases remained unmatched. The CDR3 sequence is CASSLAGTGYQPQHF. The DNA of the CDR3 is TGCGCCAGCAGCTTAGCCGGGACAGGTTATCAGCCCCAGCATTTT.

As for this clonotype: A clone one base away is much larger, so this may be a read error. The chain uses TRBV3-1 and TRBJ1-2, with D perhaps matching TRBD1 (5 bases). Germline values: CDR1 LGHDT, CDR2 YNNKEL (reference sequence). The CDR3 spans 15 residues. The CDR3 loop is CASGQPGLWRRGYTF. In DNA form, the CDR3 reads TGTGCCAGCGGCCAACCGGGACTGTGGAGGAGGGGCTACACCTTC.

V usage is TRBV27 and J usage is TRBJ1-1; a weak D match, TRBD1 (5 bases). In germline, CDR1 is MNHEY, CDR2 SMNVEV (reference sequence). The CDR3 has 13 residues. V lost 6 bases and J lost 12, with 20 bases in between. The CDR3, as DNA: TGTGCCAGCAGACACGGCACCGGGACGATAACTTTCTTT. Its protein product is CASRHGTGTITFF.

This clonotype was picked up many times. The CDR3 sequence is CASSPWTAANTGELFF. The DNA of the CDR3 is TGCGCCAGCAGCCCCTGGACAGCTGCGAACACCGGGGAGCTGTTTTTT. The chain uses TRBV5-1 and TRBJ2-2; the D gene is possibly TRBD1 (6 bases). CDR1 is SGHRS, CDR2 YFSETQ, per germline. Trimming removed 4 bases at V and 0 bases at J, with 13 bases between. This CDR3 contains 16 residues.

The V and J genes are TRBV19 and TRBJ2-2; D might be TRBD1 (5 bases). The CDR3 length is 15 residues. CDR1 is LNHDA, CDR2 SQIVND, per germline (reference sequence). V lost 3 bases, J lost 3 bases, and 11 bases lay in between. The CDR3: CASSIQGDYTGELFF. The CDR3 DNA follows: TGTGCCAGTAGTATCCAGGGCGATTACACCGGGGAGCTGTTTTTT.

The chain combines TRBV4-2 with TRBJ2-7; 16 nucleotides line up with TRBD2. The J segment lost 6 bases and the V segment lost 0 bases, leaving 14 bases of the junction unmatched. This CDR3 contains 20 residues. Germline loops: CDR1 LGHNA, CDR2 YNFKEQ. CDR3 sequence reads: CASSQDSLSGLAGGRREQYF. In DNA form, the CDR3 reads TGTGCCAGCAGCCAAGACTCCCTCTCGGGACTAGCGGGAGGGCGGCGCGAGCAGTACTTC.

This chain uses TRBV7-9 with TRBJ2-7; D uncertain. CDR3 length: 14 residues. Germline V gives CDR1 SEHNR, CDR2 FQNEAQ (reference sequence). V was pared by 5 bases and J by 0 bases, with 11 bases between. Here the CDR3 reads CASSPKASSYEQYF. CDR3 sequence (DNA): TGTGCCAGCAGCCCCAAGGCAAGCTCCTACGAGCAGTACTTC.

In its sample, this clonotype was seen many times. This chain joins TRBV3-1 and TRBJ1-2; perhaps TRBD1 as D (5 bases). Trimming left V 3 bases short and J 8 bases short, with 10 bases between. The CDR3 is 12 residues long. Germline V gives CDR1 LGHDT, CDR2 YNNKEL (reference sequence). The CDR3 spells CASSHIKGGYTF. In DNA, the CDR3 is TGTGCCAGCAGCCATATTAAGGGGGGCTACACCTTC.

J is TRBJ2-1 and V is TRBV6-4; D gene ambiguous. Germline V gene lookup returns CDR1 MRHNA and CDR2 SNTAGT. The CDR3 runs 11 residues. Trimming took 8 bases from V and 10 from J, leaving 12 bases between them. CDR3 amino acids: CASPLEREQFF. The CDR3 DNA sequence: TGTGCCAGCCCCCTTGAGAGGGAGCAGTTCTTC.

The chain carries TRBV28 and TRBJ2-7; the D is unclear. The V end was cut by 3 bases, the J end by 9 bases, with 15 bases between. CDR1 MDHEN and CDR2 SYDVKM come from the germline V gene. The CDR3 is made up of 13 amino acids. This chain's CDR3 is CASSFEVLTRQYF. In nucleotides, the CDR3 is TGTGCCAGCAGTTTCGAGGTTTTGACGAGGCAGTACTTC.

The chain employs TRBV18 and TRBJ1-5; maybe TRBD1 (5 bases). The V end lost 3 bases, the J end lost 1 base, and 16 bases lay between the germline ends. There are 17 residues in the CDR3. CDR1 is KGHSH, CDR2 LQKENI, per germline. CDR3 protein: CASSPWTAGKSNQPQHF. The DNA for the CDR3 is TGTGCCAGCTCACCGTGGACCGCAGGGAAGAGCAATCAGCCCCAGCATTTT.

This clonotype occurred many times. V is TRBV7-9 and J is TRBJ1-1; maybe TRBD1 (6 bases). The ends were cut back, 6 bases at V and 2 bases at J, with 13 bases in the middle. The CDR3 runs 14 residues. The V gene's germline CDR1 is SEHNR and CDR2 FQNEAQ (reference sequence). The CDR3 loop is CASSYGGPNTEAFF. As DNA, the CDR3 is TGTGCCAGCAGTTATGGGGGCCCCAACACTGAAGCTTTCTTT.

This clonotype was seen only a few times. It may be a read error: a sequence one base away is much more abundant. The CDR3 carries no conserved terminal phenylalanine or tryptophan, so it likely arises from a read error. CDR3 sequence reads: CASSFGTGELFS. The CDR3 coding sequence is TGTGCCAGCAGTTTCGGGACCGGGGAGCTGTTTTCT. V and J are TRBV12-3 or TRBV12-4 and TRBJ2-2, with D unresolved. V lost 3 bases and J lost 5, with 4 bases in between. CDR3 length: 12 residues.

This clonotype was picked up a small number of times. The chain links TRBV4-1 to TRBJ2-3; 7 bases fit TRBD2. Germline V lookup: CDR1 MGHRA, CDR2 YSYEKL. With V trimmed by 1 base and J by 6 bases, 7 bases remained unmatched. The CDR3 runs 15 residues. CDR3 sequence (DNA): TGCGCCAGCAGCCAAGGAGGGAGGGGTCGGGATACGCAGTATTTT. Protein product: CASSQGGRGRDTQYF.

Turning to this clonotype: A much larger clone lies a single base off, so this may be a read error. Given the absence of the conserved phenylalanine or tryptophan at the CDR3 end, a read error is likely. The V gene is TRBV2, the J gene TRBJ2-3; D unresolved. Trimming shortened V by 7 bases and J by 0 bases, and 11 bases separated the two germline ends. From germline, CDR1 is SNHLY and CDR2 FYNNEI. This CDR3 region has 14 residues. The DNA of the CDR3 is TGTGCCAGCATGGGATTAACTAGCACAGATACGCAGTATCTT. Residues: CASMGLTSTDTQYL.

This clonotype was recorded at least ten times. V is TRBV5-1 and J is TRBJ2-7; 9 bases line up with TRBD2. The CDR3 extends over 17 amino acids. V was clipped by 5 bases and J by 5 bases; unmatched bases: 17. The germline V gene has CDR1 SGHRS and CDR2 YFSETQ. CDR3 DNA: TGCGCCAGCAGGTCAGCGGGAGGACAGCCCCTCCGGGACGAGCAGTACTTC. It translates to CASRSAGGQPLRDEQYF.

V usage is TRBV7-9 and J usage is TRBJ2-5; 7 bases are shared with TRBD1. The J call is doubtful: the DNA matches TRBJ2-1 better. The CDR3 contains 15 residues. Germline CDR1 is SEHNR and CDR2 is FQNEAQ (reference sequence). CDR3 DNA sequence: TGTGCCAGCAGCACAGGGGCGATGAACCAAGAGACCCAGTTCTTC. Its protein is CASSTGAMNQETQFF.

The genes are TRBV6-1 and TRBJ1-6; possible D gene TRBD1, 5 bases. V lost 8 bases and J lost 7, with 12 bases in between. CDR3 size: 13 residues. CDR1 and CDR2 from the germline V gene are MNHNS and SASEGT. The CDR3 spells CASGGVINSPLHF. CDR3 coding DNA: TGTGCCAGCGGAGGGGTAATCAATTCACCCCTCCACTTT.